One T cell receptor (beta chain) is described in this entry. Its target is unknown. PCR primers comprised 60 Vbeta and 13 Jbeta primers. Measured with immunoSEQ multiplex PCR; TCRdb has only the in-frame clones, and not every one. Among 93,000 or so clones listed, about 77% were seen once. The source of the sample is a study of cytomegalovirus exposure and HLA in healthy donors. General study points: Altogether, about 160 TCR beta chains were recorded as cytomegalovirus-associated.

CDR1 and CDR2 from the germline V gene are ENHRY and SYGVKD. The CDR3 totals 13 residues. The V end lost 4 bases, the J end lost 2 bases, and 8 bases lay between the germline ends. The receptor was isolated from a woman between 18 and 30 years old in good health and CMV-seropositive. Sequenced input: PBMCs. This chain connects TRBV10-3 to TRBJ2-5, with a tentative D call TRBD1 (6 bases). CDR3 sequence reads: CAISGQEQETQYF. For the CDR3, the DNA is TGTGCCATCAGTGGACAGGAACAAGAGACCCAGTACTTC.